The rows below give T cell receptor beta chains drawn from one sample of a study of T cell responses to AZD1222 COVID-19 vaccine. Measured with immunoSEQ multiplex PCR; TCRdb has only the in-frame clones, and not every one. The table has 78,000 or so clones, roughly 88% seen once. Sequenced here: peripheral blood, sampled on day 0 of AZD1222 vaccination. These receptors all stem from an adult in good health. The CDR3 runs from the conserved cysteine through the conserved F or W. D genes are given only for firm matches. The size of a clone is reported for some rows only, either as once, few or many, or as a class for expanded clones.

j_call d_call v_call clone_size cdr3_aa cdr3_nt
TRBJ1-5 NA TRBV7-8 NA CASGPNHKEFSNQPQHF TGTGCCAGCGGACCAAACCACAAGGAGTTTAGCAATCAGCCCCAGCATTTT
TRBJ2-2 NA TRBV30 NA CAWSVRAGELFF TGTGCCTGGAGTGTACGGGCCGGGGAGCTGTTTTTT
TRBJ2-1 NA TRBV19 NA CASSIEGSGYNEQFF TGTGCCAGTAGTATAGAGGGTAGCGGCTACAATGAGCAGTTCTTC
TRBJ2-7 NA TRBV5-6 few CASSGAGGSYEQYF TGTGCCAGCAGTGGGGCAGGCGGCTCCTACGAGCAGTACTTC
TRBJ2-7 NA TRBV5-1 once CASSLEPTAAYEQYF TGCGCCAGCAGCTTGGAGCCAACAGCAGCCTACGAGCAGTACTTC
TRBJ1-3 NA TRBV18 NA CASLLSGNTIYF TGTGCCAGCCTCCTCTCTGGAAACACCATATATTTT
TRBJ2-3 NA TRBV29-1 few CSVVVGGPPDTQYF TGCAGCGTTGTCGTGGGGGGGCCGCCAGATACGCAGTATTTT
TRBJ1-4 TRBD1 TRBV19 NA CASSVSTGGREKLFF TGTGCCAGTAGCGTATCAACAGGGGGCCGAGAAAAACTGTTTTTT
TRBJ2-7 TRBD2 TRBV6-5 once CASSYSLAGSYEQYF TGTGCCAGCAGTTACTCCCTAGCGGGGTCCTACGAGCAGTACTTC
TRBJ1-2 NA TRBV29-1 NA CSVGQPKF TGCAGCGTTGGTCAGCCCAAATTC
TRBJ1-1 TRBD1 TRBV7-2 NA CASRRTGQGTEAFF TGTGCCAGCAGACGTACCGGACAGGGCACTGAAGCTTTCTTT
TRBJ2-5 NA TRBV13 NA CASSLGGPRETQYF TGTGCCAGCAGCTTAGGTGGCCCCAGAGAGACCCAGTACTTC
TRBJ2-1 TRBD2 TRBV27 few CASSFPQASGKDEQFF TGTGCCAGCAGTTTCCCTCAGGCTAGCGGGAAGGATGAGCAGTTCTTC
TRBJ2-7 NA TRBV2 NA CASEDILSYEQYF TGTGCCAGCGAAGACATCCTCTCCTACGAGCAGTACTTC
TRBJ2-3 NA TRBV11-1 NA CASSTNRVNTQYF TGTGCCAGCAGCACGAACAGGGTAAATACGCAGTATTTT
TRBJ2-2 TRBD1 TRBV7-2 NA CASSEDRDTGELFF TGTGCCAGCAGCGAAGACAGGGACACCGGGGAGCTGTTTTTT
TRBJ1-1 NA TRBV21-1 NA CASSKIEGVTTEAFF TGTGCCAGCAGCAAGATTGAGGGTGTAACCACTGAAGCTTTCTTT
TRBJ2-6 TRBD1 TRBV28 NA CASRTSGQGADVLTF TGTGCCAGTCGTACCTCCGGACAGGGGGCCGACGTCCTGACTTTC
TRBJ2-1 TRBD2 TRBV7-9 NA CASSRLAGVTDEQFF TGTGCCAGCAGCCGGCTAGCGGGAGTGACAGATGAGCAGTTCTTC
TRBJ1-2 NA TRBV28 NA CASSLYVPLTGSGGYTF TGTGCCAGCAGTTTATACGTCCCCCTCACAGGCTCAGGCGGCTACACCTTC
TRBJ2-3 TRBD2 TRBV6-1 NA CASSEAGGRGRDTQYF TGTGCCAGCAGTGAAGCGGGCGGGAGGGGGAGAGATACGCAGTATTTT
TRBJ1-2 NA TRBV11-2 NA CASRSDGKGYGYTF TGTGCCAGCAGGTCAGACGGAAAGGGCTATGGCTACACCTTC
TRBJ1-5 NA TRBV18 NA CASSPNKDQPQHF TGTGCCAGCTCACCGAATAAAGATCAGCCCCAGCATTTT
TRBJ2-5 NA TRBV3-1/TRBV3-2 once CASSQSPGQETQYF TGTGCCAGCAGCCAAAGTCCGGGGCAAGAGACCCAGTACTTC
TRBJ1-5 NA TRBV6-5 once CACSYTTGTPQHF TGTGCCTGCAGTTACACGACGGGGACGCCCCAGCATTTT